Sequencing of this TCR beta chain was carried out in a study of technical replicates of blood from four donors (dated by TCRdb to about 2017). Points on this clone: The antigen it binds to is not known. No much larger clone is present one base from it, and per-base qualities are unavailable.

Library construction relied on the immunoSEQ multiplex PCR assay. TCRdb took over this immuneACCESS table, retaining in-frame rearrangements with V and J assigned. Such tables are incomplete; in checked studies, under half of the missing clones stem from an unresolved V gene, and the remainder is unexplained. The sample data list under 90,000 clones, and almost 98% of these were observed just once. Around 0.22% of the sample goes to the ten largest clones. This TCR was recovered from a human donor in good health. Sequenced: T cells isolated from PBMCs.

The CDR3 reads as follows: CASSAPGSNYGYTF. In nucleotides, the sequence is TGTGCCAGCAGCGCACCGGGGTCTAACTATGGCTACACCTTC. This sequence uses TRBV6-1 and TRBJ1-2; the D gene identity is not certain. CDR1 and CDR2 were assigned from the germline V gene as MNHNS and SASEGT. The V and J ends are trimmed by 6 bases and 0 bases, leaving 11 bases between them. CDR3 length: 14 amino acids, cysteine to phenylalanine. The CDR3 DNA has 42 bases and is translated from base 1.